This TCR beta chain is from a study of blood T cells in healthy people across ages. Primers used in a second PCR of roughly 7 to 12 cycles were a sample-barcoded 5' primer and a J-beta primer mix. Each CDR3 protein gets one entry after TCRdb re-called the 5' RACE reads with MiXCR. The repertoire holds fewer than 800,000 distinct CDR3 sequences, with roughly 21% as singletons. This clonotype was observed a handful of times. J was trimmed by 0 bases and V by 7 bases; bases with no gene match: 5. The CDR3 totals 14 residues. The germline gives CDR1 SGDLS, CDR2 YYNGEE. This TCR derives from a man between 65 and 80 years old in good health. This chain links TRBV9 with TRBJ2-7, with TRBD1 matching 9 bases. Source material: blood. The CDR3: CASGRTGDSYEQYF. CDR3 coding DNA: TGTGCCAGCGGCCGGACAGGGGACTCCTACGAGCAGTACTTC.